Given below is one TCR beta chain in context. This entry is derived from a study of blood T cell repertoires in COVID-19. CDR1 and CDR2 from the germline V gene are MNHEY and SVGAGI. CDR3 length: 15 residues. Trimming removed 6 bases from V and 4 bases from J; junction bases left unmatched: 9. As originally analysed: Estimates of nucleated cell counts were drawn from the amplification of reference gene primers. The data were produced by immunoSEQ multiplex PCR, yet TCRdb's version contains in-frame clones alone and is incomplete. The D gene and trimming were derived from the DNA, and the V and J assignments and clone size from that table. Here the sample spans 390,000 or so clones, around 87% being singletons.

Sequencing input: PBMCs or T cells enriched from blood (not recorded which). This chain uses TRBV6-5 with TRBJ1-3; the match to TRBD1 covers 7 bases. The clonotype originates from a man aged 18-30 years who had recovered from COVID-19. The CDR3 sequence: CASSTPQGSGNTIYF. CDR3 bases: TGTGCCAGCAGCACACCACAGGGGTCAGGAAACACCATATATTTT.